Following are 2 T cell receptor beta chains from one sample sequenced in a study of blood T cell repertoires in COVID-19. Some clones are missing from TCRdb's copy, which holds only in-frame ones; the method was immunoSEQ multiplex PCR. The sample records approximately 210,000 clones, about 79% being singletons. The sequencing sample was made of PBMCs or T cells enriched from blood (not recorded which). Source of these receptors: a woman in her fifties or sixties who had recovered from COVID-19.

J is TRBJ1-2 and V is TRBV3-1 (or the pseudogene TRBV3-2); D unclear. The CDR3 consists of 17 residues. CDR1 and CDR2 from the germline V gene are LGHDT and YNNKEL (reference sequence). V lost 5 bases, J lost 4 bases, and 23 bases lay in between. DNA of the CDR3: TGTGCCAGCAGCTTGGAGGGTCGTATCCCAGCCCCCTATGGCTACACCTTC. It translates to CASSLEGRIPAPYGYTF.

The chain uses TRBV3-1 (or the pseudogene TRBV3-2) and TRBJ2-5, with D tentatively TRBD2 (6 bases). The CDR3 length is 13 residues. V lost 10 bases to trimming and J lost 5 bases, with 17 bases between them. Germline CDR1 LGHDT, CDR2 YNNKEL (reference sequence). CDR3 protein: CAIQSSGGETQYF. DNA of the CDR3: TGTGCCATCCAGTCCTCTGGGGGGGAGACCCAGTACTTC.